This is a list of T cell receptor beta chains from one sample in a study of CD8 T cells in ankylosing spondylitis. TCRdb itself ran the 5' RACE reads through MiXCR, one entry per CDR3 protein. The sample records roughly 470,000 distinct CDR3 sequences, 26% being singletons. The sample consisted of blood, either unsorted or a sorted T cell fraction (not recorded which). These receptors were taken from a male donor with ankylosing spondylitis. Each CDR3 is given with its conserved first and last residue. The order of the fields is J gene, V gene, CDR3 protein.

TRBJ2-2	TRBV12-3/TRBV12-4	CASIGRNTGELFF
TRBJ2-4	TRBV30	CAWQGSGKVIQYF
TRBJ2-7	TRBV5-1	CASSLGGGNSYEQYF
TRBJ2-1	TRBV5-1	CASSERGHNEQFF
TRBJ2-5	TRBV7-2	CASSLLTGVEETQYF
TRBJ1-1	TRBV11-2	CASSRVDTLNTEAFF
TRBJ2-7	TRBV7-9	CASSSGGTGWSYEQYF
TRBJ2-2	TRBV7-7	CASSGPGQGYTGELFF
TRBJ1-1	TRBV20-1	CSARVGWMNTEAFF
TRBJ2-1	TRBV4-2	CASSQGRSGRGNEQFF
TRBJ2-5	TRBV5-1	CASSLQQFEETQYF
TRBJ1-5	TRBV20-1	CSARDPLPSNQPQHF
TRBJ2-7	TRBV20-1	CSARAGVPYEQYF
TRBJ2-3	TRBV6-5	CASSSTWNTDTQYF
TRBJ1-5	TRBV20-1	CSAIKYVTADQPQHF
TRBJ2-2	TRBV20-1	CSAARVHGTGELFF
TRBJ1-1	TRBV3-1	CASSGRQGVNTEAFF
TRBJ2-1	TRBV3-1	CASSLAGLANHNEQFF
TRBJ2-3	TRBV12-3/TRBV12-4	CASSRGLAGGPDTQYF
TRBJ2-7	TRBV3-1	CASSQGTASGKNF
TRBJ2-5	TRBV18	CASSPLSAEMETQYF
TRBJ2-7	TRBV6-1	CASSEWPSGRIYEQYF
TRBJ1-1	TRBV25-1	CASSEWAGRAFF
TRBJ2-1	TRBV20-1	CSARDFEPHYGGEQFF
TRBJ1-3	TRBV7-2	CASSLDWTTGNTIYF
TRBJ1-6	TRBV2	CASKTTGNYNSPLHF
TRBJ1-1	TRBV27	CASGSKSGTVNTEAFF
TRBJ2-7	TRBV7-9	CASSLVPAGATEQYF
TRBJ1-2	TRBV7-9	CASSSQGGAGYGYTF
TRBJ1-5	TRBV20-1	CSARAPGADQQPQHF
TRBJ1-2	TRBV12-3/TRBV12-4	CASSSQVANYGYTF
TRBJ1-2	TRBV9	CASRLRPQGAEGYTF
TRBJ2-6	TRBV28	CASTLSGANVLTF
TRBJ2-3	TRBV24-1	CATRAGALTDTQYF
TRBJ2-3	TRBV6-1	CASGLAGGLGDTQYF
TRBJ2-1	TRBV6-2/TRBV6-3	CASSYSRVWTSDYNEQFF
TRBJ2-3	TRBV5-1	CASSLRGVSGDTQYF
TRBJ2-1	TRBV11-2	CASSPGATKQFF
TRBJ1-5	TRBV11-1	CASSLGQGGLNSNQPQHF
TRBJ1-5	TRBV10-1	CASSESYQPQHF
TRBJ2-3	TRBV20-1	CSAANRQGDNTDTQYF
TRBJ2-5	TRBV11-2	CASSRGSSGLAGVETQYF
TRBJ2-1	TRBV9	CASSVDEGSYNEQFF
TRBJ1-1	TRBV5-1	CASSPRTGGWDTEAFF
TRBJ1-1	TRBV25-1	CASVDLRGLNTEAFF